This T cell receptor beta chain appears in the sequencing data of a study of T cell changes during pregnancy in multiple sclerosis. The repertoire was sequenced with immunoSEQ multiplex PCR; TCRdb's copy has only in-frame clones and lacks some. Counted here are approximately 46,000 clones, roughly 87% occurring once; the ten biggest clones make up over 1%. CDR1 and CDR2 from the germline V gene are GTSNPN and SVGIG (reference sequence). Trimming took off 0 bases at V and 5 bases at J, with 14 bases between the two ends. The CDR3 contains 15 residues. The chain recombines TRBV30 with TRBJ2-4; D unclear. Material: CD4+ T cells from peripheral blood mononuclear cells, obtained after pregnancy. The clonotype was recovered from a female donor with multiple sclerosis, enrolled in a pregnancy study. CDR3 coding DNA: TGTGCCTGGAGTGTAGCCAGGAAGGAAGAAAACATTCAGTACTTC. This translates into CAWSVARKEENIQYF. Complete variable domain (other parts from reference TRBV30 and TRBJ2-4): SQTIHQWPATLVQPVGSPLSLECTVEGTSNPNLYWYRQAAGRGLQLLFYSVGIGQISSEVPQNLSASRPQDRQFILSSKKLLLSDSGFYLCAWSVARKEENIQYFGAGTRLSVL.